This note documents a single TCR beta chain sequence. Its antigen is currently unknown. The sample originates from a study of beta chain features in type 1 diabetes. Study context: Healthy donors, compared against patients, showed similar age, gender and cell yields.

Stem cell-like memory, regulatory, central memory and naive CD4+ cells were sorted via CD45RO/CCR7/CD25/CD127/CD95/CD27. V was clipped by 3 bases and J by 4 bases; unmatched bases: 6. Germline values: CDR1 SNHLY, CDR2 FYNNEI. The CDR3 has 14 residues. Study-wide findings and caveats: A pattern of fewer insertions and more deletions at VDJ junctions was seen in type 1 diabetes patients. In every one of the four CD4+ subsets, TCRB CDR3s were moderately but significantly shorter in Type 1 diabetes patients.

Reverse transcription of all isolated RNA meant that expressed TCRB transcripts were sequenced. Assay used: immunoSEQ multiplex PCR; TCRdb lists only in-frame clones, some missing. The sample carries about 200,000 clones, roughly a tenth recorded once. The receptor was derived from a man aged 18 to 30 in good health. The rearrangement links TRBV2 to TRBJ2-7; 7 bases line up with TRBD1. The sample consisted of central memory CD4+ T cells from blood. CDR3: CASSESVRGYEQYF. The DNA of the CDR3 is TGTGCCAGCAGTGAGTCGGTCAGGGGGTACGAGCAGTACTTC.